This T cell receptor (beta chain) was obtained from a study of circulating and synovial CD4+ cells in juvenile arthritis. Sequenced samples came from active juvenile idiopathic arthritis patients. Whole-study findings and limits: T cell genome counts differed by at least an order of magnitude between CPL and CD4 samples. Bulk blood CD4 repertoires were more diverse than these.

V was trimmed by 8 bases and J by 1 base, leaving 14 bases between them. The CDR3 extends over 14 amino acids. Germline V gene sequence: CDR1 MNHEY, CDR2 SVGAGI. Assay: immunoSEQ multiplex PCR; the TCRdb copy retains only in-frame clones and omits some. The sample consists of 3,000 to 4,500 clones, over 75% of them appearing once. Details on this clone: Its antigen is still unknown.

Material: CD4+ T cells from synovial fluid. The rearrangement joins TRBV6-5 to TRBJ1-1; D is unresolved. The sequence came from a human donor with juvenile idiopathic arthritis. CDR3 DNA: TGTGCCAGCCTCAGTCGGAGTGGGAACACTGAAGCTTTCTTT. Its protein product is CASLSRSGNTEAFF.